This passage covers 2 T cell receptor beta chains from one sample sequenced in a study of identical twins. TCRdb reprocessed the 5' RACE reads with MiXCR, giving one entry per CDR3 protein. Among some 240,000 distinct CDR3 sequences listed, about 8.3% were seen once. These data were likewise used in another study, on yellow fever vaccine responses in identical twins.

What was sequenced was CD8+ T cells sorted from blood. These receptors were obtained from a woman aged 18-30 years in good health.

This chain joins TRBV27 and TRBJ2-3, with TRBD2 matching over 7 bases. CDR3 size: 15 residues. The V gene end was trimmed by 5 bases and the J gene end by 2 bases; junction bases not matched to a gene: 7. Per germline, CDR1 MNHEY and CDR2 SMNVEV (reference sequence). The CDR3 spells CASSPGLGITDTQYF. CDR3 nucleotides: TGTGCCAGCAGTCCTGGACTAGGCATCACAGATACGCAGTATTTT.

This clonotype was seen more than once but under ten times. The chain uses TRBV29-1 and TRBJ2-1, with 12 bases matching TRBD1. Trimming took 7 bases from V and 9 from J; bases not matched to a gene: 7. CDR3 length equals 13 residues. CDR1 is SQVTM, CDR2 ANQGSEA, per germline. The CDR3 DNA follows: TGCAGCGGTTCCGGGACAGGGGGCGGTGAGCAGTTCTTC. As protein: CSGSGTGGGEQFF.